Each of the 7 T cell receptor beta chains below was sequenced from the same sample in a study of cytomegalovirus exposure and HLA in healthy donors. It was with 60 Vbeta and 13 Jbeta primers that the PCR ran. Sequenced by immunoSEQ multiplex PCR; TCRdb stores in-frame clones only, minus some. The sample has about 140,000 clones; 80% to 90% are singletons. Specimen: PBMCs. These receptors all stem from a woman aged 40-49 years in good health and CMV-seropositive.

The chain employs TRBV19 and TRBJ1-3, with 8 bases that match TRBD1. Germline assignment: CDR1 LNHDA and CDR2 SQIVND (reference sequence). J gave up 0 bases and V 7 bases, and 8 bases lay outside the gene matches. The CDR3 totals 16 residues. The DNA for the CDR3 is TGTGCCAGTACTCTCGGACAGGGCCGCTCTGGAAACACCATATATTTT. This translates into CASTLGQGRSGNTIYF.

The chain links TRBV7-3 to TRBJ1-1; maybe TRBD1 (5 bases). This CDR3 is 15 amino acids long. Per the germline V gene, CDR1 is SGHTA and CDR2 is FQGTGA. V lost 0 bases, J lost 4 bases, and 12 bases lay in between. DNA of the CDR3: TGTGCCAGCAGCTTAACGGGTGGGGGAGGCACTGAAGCTTTCTTT. Its translation: CASSLTGGGGTEAFF.

CDR3 nucleotides: TGCGCCAGCAGCTCGACTAGCGGCGCCTGGGATACGCAGTATTTT. Translated: CASSSTSGAWDTQYF. The genes are TRBV5-1 and TRBJ2-3; 9 nucleotides align to TRBD2. The V and J ends lost 3 bases and 6 bases, in that order; junction bases with no gene match: 8. Looked up from germline, CDR1 is SGHRS and CDR2 is YFSETQ. This CDR3 is 15 amino acids long.

The chain uses TRBV7-9 and TRBJ2-2, with TRBD1 matching over 7 bases. V was pared by 5 bases and J by 4 bases, with 10 bases of the junction left unmatched. Germline V CDR1 and CDR2: SEHNR, FQNEAQ (reference sequence). The CDR3 is 16 amino acids. The CDR3 nucleotides read TGTGCCAGCAGCCCATGGGACAGACTAATCACCGGGGAGCTGTTTTTT. Amino acids: CASSPWDRLITGELFF. The entire variable domain, with the rest obtained from reference TRBV7-9 and TRBJ2-2, is as follows: DTGVSQNPRHKITKRGQNVTFRCDPISEHNRLYWYRQTLGQGPEFLTYFQNEAQLEKSRLLSDRFSAERPKGSFSTLEIQRTEQGDSAMYLCASSPWDRLITGELFFGEGSRLTVL.

The genes are TRBV25-1 and TRBJ2-2, with TRBD2 as a possible D gene (7 bases). V was clipped by 8 bases and J by 0 bases, with 13 bases between them. This CDR3 spans 15 amino acids. Germline V gene data show CDR1 as MGHDK and CDR2 as SYGVNS. The DNA of the CDR3 is TGTGCCAGCGCAAGAGGGGGGGCGAACACCGGGGAGCTGTTTTTT. It translates to CASARGGANTGELFF.

The count of this clone is one. The gene calls are TRBV6-5 and TRBJ2-3; maybe TRBD2 (7 bases). Per the germline V gene, CDR1 is MNHEY and CDR2 is SVGAGI. V lost 6 bases and J lost 10, with 23 bases in between. This CDR3 region has 15 residues. This chain's CDR3 is CASSSSGGGPLSQYF. The CDR3 DNA reads TGTGCCAGCAGCTCTTCGGGGGGCGGGCCTTTATCGCAGTATTTT.

The V and J genes are TRBV15 and TRBJ2-1; 7 bases line up with TRBD2. In germline, CDR1 is LNHNV, CDR2 YYDKDF (reference sequence). There are 15 residues in the CDR3. Germline trimming cut 1 base from V and 8 bases from J; bases unmatched to any gene: 8. CDR3: CATSRVSGLVDEQFF. CDR3 DNA: TGTGCCACCAGCAGAGTTAGCGGGCTCGTCGATGAGCAGTTCTTC.